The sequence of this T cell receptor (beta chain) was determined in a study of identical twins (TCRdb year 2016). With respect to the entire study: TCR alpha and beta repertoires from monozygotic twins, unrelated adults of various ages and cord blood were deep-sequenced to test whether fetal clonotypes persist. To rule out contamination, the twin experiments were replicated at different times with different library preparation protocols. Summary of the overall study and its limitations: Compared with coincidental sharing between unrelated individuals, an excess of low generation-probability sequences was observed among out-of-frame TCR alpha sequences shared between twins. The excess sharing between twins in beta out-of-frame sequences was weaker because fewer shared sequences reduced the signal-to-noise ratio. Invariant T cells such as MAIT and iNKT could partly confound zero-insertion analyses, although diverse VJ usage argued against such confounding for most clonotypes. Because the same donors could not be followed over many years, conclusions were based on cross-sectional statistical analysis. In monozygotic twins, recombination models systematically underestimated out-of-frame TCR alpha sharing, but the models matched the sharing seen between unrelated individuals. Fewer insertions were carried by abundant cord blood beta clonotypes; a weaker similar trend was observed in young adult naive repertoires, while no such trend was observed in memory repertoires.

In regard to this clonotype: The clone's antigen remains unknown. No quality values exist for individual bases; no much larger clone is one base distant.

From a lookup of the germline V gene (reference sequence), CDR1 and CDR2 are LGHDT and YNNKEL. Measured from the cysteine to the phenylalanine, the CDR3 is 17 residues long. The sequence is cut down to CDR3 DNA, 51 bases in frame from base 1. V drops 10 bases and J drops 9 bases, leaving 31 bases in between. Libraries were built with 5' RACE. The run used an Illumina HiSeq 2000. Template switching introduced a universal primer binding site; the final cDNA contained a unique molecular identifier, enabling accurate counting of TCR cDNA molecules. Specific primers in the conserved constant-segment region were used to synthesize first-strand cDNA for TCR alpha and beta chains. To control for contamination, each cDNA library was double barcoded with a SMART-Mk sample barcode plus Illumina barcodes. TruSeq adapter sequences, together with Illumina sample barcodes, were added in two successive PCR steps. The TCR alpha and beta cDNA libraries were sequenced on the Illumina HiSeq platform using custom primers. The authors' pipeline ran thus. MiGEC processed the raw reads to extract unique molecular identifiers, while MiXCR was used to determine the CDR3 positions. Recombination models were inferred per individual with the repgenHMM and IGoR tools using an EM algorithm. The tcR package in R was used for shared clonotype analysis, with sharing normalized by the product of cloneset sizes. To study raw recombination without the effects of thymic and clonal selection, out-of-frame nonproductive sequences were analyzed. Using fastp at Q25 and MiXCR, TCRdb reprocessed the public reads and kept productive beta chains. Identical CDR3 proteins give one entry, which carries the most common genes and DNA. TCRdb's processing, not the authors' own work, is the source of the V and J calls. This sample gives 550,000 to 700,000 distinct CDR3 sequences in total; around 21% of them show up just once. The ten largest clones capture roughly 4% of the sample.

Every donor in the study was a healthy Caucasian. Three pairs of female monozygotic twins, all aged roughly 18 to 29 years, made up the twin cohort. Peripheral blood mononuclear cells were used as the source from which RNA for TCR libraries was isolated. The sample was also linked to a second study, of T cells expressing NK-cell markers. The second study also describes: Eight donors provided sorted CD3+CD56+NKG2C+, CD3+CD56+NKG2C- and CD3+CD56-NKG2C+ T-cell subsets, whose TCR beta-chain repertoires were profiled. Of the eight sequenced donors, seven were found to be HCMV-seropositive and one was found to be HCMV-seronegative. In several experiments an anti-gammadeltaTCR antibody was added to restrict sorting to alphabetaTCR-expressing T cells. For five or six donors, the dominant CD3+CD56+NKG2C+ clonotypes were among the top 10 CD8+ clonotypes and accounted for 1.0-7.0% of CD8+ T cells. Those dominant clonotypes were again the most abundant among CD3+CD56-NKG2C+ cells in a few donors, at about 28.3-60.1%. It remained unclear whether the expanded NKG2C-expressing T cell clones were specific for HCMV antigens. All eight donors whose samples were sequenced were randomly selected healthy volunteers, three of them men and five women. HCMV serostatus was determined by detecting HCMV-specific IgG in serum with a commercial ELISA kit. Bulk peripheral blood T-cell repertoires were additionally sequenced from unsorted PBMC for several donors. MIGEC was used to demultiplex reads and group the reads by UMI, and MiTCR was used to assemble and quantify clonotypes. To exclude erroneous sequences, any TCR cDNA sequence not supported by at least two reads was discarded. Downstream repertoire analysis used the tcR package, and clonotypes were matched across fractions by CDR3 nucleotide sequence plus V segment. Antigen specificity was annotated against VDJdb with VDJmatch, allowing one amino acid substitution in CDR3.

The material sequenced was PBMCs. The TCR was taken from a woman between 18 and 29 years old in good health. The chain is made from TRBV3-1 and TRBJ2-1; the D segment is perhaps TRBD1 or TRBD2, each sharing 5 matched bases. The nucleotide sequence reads TGTGCCACCACCAAGGAGGTCGCTGGGGCACCTGGTAGTGAGCAGTTCTTC. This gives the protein CATTKEVAGAPGSEQFF.